This TCR beta chain was sequenced in a study of Tregs in tolerant kidney transplant recipients. Profiled with immunoSEQ multiplex PCR; TCRdb holds only in-frame clones, not every one. The sample records approximately 100,000 clones, approximately 94% being singletons. Germline V gives CDR1 LGHNA, CDR2 YSLEER. This CDR3 contains 15 residues. Trimming shortened V by 0 bases and J by 2 bases, and 11 bases separated the two germline ends. Overall study results and limits: Some patients' samples used different primers over time, so nucleotide sequences weren't comparable. Activated donor B cell expansion appeared to reveal the most relevant donor-specific TCRbeta repertoire. No direct test of biological reproducibility was done here. Findings come from small patient numbers and require larger validation.

Of note for this clone: What it recognizes is unknown.

The sample here was CD4+ T cells from blood, taken before the transplant. The chain couples TRBV4-3 to TRBJ2-7; D is perhaps TRBD1 (5 bases). This clonotype was obtained from a human donor who received a combined kidney and bone marrow transplant. The CDR3 is CASSQDQGNPYEQYF. As DNA, the CDR3 is TGCGCCAGCAGCCAAGACCAGGGAAACCCCTACGAGCAGTACTTC.